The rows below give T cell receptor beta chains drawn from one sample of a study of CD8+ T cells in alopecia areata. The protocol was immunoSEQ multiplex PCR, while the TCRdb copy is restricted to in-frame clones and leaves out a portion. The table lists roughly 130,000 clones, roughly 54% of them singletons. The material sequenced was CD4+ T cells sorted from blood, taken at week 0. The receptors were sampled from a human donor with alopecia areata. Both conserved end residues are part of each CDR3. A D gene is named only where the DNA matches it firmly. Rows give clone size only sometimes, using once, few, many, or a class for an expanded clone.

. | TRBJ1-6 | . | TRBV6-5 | TGTGCCAGCAGTAGGTGGAGAGATTCACCCCTCCACTTT | CASSRWRDSPLHF
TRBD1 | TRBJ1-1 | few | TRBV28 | TGTGCCAGCAGACCTGGGACAGCTAACACTGAAGCTTTCTTT | CASRPGTANTEAFF
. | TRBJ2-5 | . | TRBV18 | TGTGCCAGCTCACCCAACCAAGAGACCCAGTACTTC | CASSPNQETQYF
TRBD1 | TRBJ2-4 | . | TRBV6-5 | TGTGCCAGCAGCCTGGACAGGGCGATAAACATTCAGTACTTC | CASSLDRAINIQYF
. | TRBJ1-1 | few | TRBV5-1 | TGCGCCAGCAGCTTGGGCTCTGGTGGGTGGACTGAAGCTTTCTTT | CASSLGSGGWTEAFF
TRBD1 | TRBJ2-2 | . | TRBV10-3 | TGTGCCATCATGGGACAGGGGGAGACCGGGGAGCTGTTTTTT | CAIMGQGETGELFF
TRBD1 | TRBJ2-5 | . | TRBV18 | TGTGCCAGCTCACTACAGGGGGCTGTGGGACAAGAGACCCAGTACTTC | CASSLQGAVGQETQYF
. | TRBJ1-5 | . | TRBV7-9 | TGTGCCAGCAGCCAGACCGGCAATCAGCCCCAGCATTTT | CASSQTGNQPQHF
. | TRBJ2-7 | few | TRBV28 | TGTGCCAGCAGTTTGAGAGAGGCCTACGAGCAGTACTTC | CASSLREAYEQYF
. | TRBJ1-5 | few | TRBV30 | TGTGCCTGGAGTGTACGTGGCAATCAGCCCCAGCATTTT | CAWSVRGNQPQHF
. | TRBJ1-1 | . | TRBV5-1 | TGCGCCAGCAGCTTGGATTGGGGAAAAGAAGCTTTCTTT | CASSLDWGKEAFF
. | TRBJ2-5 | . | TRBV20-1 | TGCAGTGCCCAGCATCAAGAGACCCAGTACTTC | CSAQHQETQYF
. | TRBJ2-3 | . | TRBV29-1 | TGCAGCGGGAATCTCAGGGCGGGGACAGATACGCAGTATTTT | CSGNLRAGTDTQYF
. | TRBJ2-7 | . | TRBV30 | TGTGCCTGGAGCGCTCAGGGGAGGGAACAGTACTTC | CAWSAQGREQYF
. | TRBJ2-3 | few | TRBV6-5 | TGTGCCAGCAGGCTAGGAGCAAGGACAGATACGCAGTATTTT | CASRLGARTDTQYF
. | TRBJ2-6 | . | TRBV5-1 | TGCGCCAGCAGCTCCTCTGGGGCGCGGGCCAACGTCCTGACTTTC | CASSSSGARANVLTF
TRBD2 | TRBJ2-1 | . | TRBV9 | TGTGCCAGCAGCCCACGGGGCGGGGGCTCCTACAATGAGCAGTTCTTC | CASSPRGGGSYNEQFF
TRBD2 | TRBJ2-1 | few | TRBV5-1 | TGCGCCAGCAGCTACTCTAGCGGCTCCTACAATGAGCAGTTCTTC | CASSYSSGSYNEQFF
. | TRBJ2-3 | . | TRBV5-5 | TGTGCCAGCAGCTCACCGGACGGAGCTCAGGTCACAGATACGCAGTATTTT | CASSSPDGAQVTDTQYF
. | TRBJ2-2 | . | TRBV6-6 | TGTGCCAGCACCCACTGGACGGCGAACACCGGGGAGCTGTTTTTT | CASTHWTANTGELFF
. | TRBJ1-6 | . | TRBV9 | TGTGCCAGCAGCATCTCGACAGGCAACCCTACCGATAATTCACCCCTCCACTTT | CASSISTGNPTDNSPLHF
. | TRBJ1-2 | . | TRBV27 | TGTGCCAGCAGTTTATCTTATTTGGGGGGGTTCTATGGCTACACCTTC | CASSLSYLGGFYGYTF
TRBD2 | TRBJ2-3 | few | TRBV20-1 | TGCAGGGGACTAGCTGGAGATACGCAGTATTTT | CRGLAGDTQYF
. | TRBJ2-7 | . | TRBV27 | TGTGCCAGCAGTTTATTGACTCCCCTCCCCTCCTACGAGCAGTACTTC | CASSLLTPLPSYEQYF
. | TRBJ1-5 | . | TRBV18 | TGTGCCAGCTCCTCCGAGAATGGACAGCCCCAGCATTTT | CASSSENGQPQHF
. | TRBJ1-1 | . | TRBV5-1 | TGCGCCAGCAGCTTGTATTCCAGCAACACTGAAGCTTTCTTT | CASSLYSSNTEAFF
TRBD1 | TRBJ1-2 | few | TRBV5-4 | TGTGCCAGCACCCTCATGACAGGGGGGATTGGTGGCTACACCTTC | CASTLMTGGIGGYTF
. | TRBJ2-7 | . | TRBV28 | TGTGCCAGCAGTTCCCAGTACTACGAGCAGTACTTC | CASSSQYYEQYF
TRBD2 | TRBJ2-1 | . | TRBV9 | TGTGCCAGCAGCCTTACTAGCGGGAGAGGAGGTGAGCAGTTCTTC | CASSLTSGRGGEQFF
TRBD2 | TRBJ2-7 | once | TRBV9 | TGTGCCAGCAGCGTAGGTGACGGGACTAGCGGGACCTACGAGCAGTACTTC | CASSVGDGTSGTYEQYF
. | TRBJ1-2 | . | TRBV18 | TGTGCCAGCTCACCTGTTCCGGGGCCCTCGGGTGGGGGCTACACCTTC | CASSPVPGPSGGGYTF
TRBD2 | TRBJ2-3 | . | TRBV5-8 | TGTGCCAGCAGCTTTAGCGGGAGGTCGGGCACAGATACGCAGTATTTT | CASSFSGRSGTDTQYF
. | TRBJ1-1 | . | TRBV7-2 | TGTGCCAGCAGCTTAGGGGGGATGGAGACTGAAGCTTTCTTT | CASSLGGMETEAFF
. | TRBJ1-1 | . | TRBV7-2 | TGTGCCAGCAGCTTAGTATCTTATACTGAAGCTTTCTTT | CASSLVSYTEAFF
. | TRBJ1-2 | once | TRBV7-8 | TGTGCCAGCAGCCCGGACAGAAACTATGGCTACACCTTC | CASSPDRNYGYTF
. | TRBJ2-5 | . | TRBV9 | TGTGCCAGCAGCGTAGCTCCGGCAGAAGAGACCCAGTACTTC | CASSVAPAEETQYF
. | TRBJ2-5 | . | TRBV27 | TGTGCCAGCAGTTTATCCCAATATCCTCTGAGTCTCGACGGAAGGCAAGAGACCCAGTACTTC | CASSLSQYPLSLDGRQETQYF
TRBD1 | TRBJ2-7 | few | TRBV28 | TGTGCCAGCAGACCGACAGGGACGGGCTACGAGCAGTACTTC | CASRPTGTGYEQYF
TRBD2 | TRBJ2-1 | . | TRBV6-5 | TGTGCCAGCAGGATTGGGACTAGCGGTGAGCAGTTCTTC | CASRIGTSGEQFF
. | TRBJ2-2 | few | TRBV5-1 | TGCGCCAGCAGCTTGCGTTCGAACACCGGGGAGCTGTTTTTT | CASSLRSNTGELFF
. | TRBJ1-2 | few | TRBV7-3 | TGTGCCAGCAGTTGGGGGGACGGCACGGACTATGGCTACACCTTC | CASSWGDGTDYGYTF
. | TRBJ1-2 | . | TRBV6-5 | TGTGCCAGCAGTTACTTGGGGGAAGGATCTGATGGCTACACCTTC | CASSYLGEGSDGYTF
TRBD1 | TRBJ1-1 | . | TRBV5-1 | TGCGCCAGCCAGACAGGGTTAGGCACTGAAGCTTTCTTT | CASQTGLGTEAFF
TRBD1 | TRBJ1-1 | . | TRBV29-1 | TGCAGCACGCGGCAGGGGGCGAACACTGAAGCTTTCTTT | CSTRQGANTEAFF
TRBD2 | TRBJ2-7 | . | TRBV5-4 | TGTGCCAGCAGCCGGTGGACTAGTGAGGAGCAGTACTTC | CASSRWTSEEQYF
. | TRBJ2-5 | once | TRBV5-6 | TGTGCCAGCAGCAGGGACTCCCAAGAGACCCAGTACTTC | CASSRDSQETQYF
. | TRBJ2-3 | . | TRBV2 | TGTGCCAGCAGTCTCGGTGGAGGGTCGGGTGATACGCAGTATTTT | CASSLGGGSGDTQYF
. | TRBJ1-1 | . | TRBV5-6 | TGTGCCAGCAGCACGCCCCAGGGCAAAGGCACTGAAGCTTTCTTT | CASSTPQGKGTEAFF
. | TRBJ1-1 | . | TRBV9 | TGTGCCAGCAGCGTAGTCTCCGGGAAGAACACTGAAGCTTTCTTT | CASSVVSGKNTEAFF
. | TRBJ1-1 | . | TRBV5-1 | TGCGCCAGCAGCCTCGGGATCGTAAGAGAAGCTTTCTTT | CASSLGIVREAFF
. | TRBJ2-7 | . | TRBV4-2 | TGTGCCAGCAGCCAAGGAGGGTCTGCCTACGAGCAGTACTTC | CASSQGGSAYEQYF
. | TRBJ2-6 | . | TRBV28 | TGTGCCAGCAGTTTATATTTGGACGGACGCAGCTCTGGGGCCAACGTCCTGACTTTC | CASSLYLDGRSSGANVLTF
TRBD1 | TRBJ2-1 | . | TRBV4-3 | TGCGCCAGCAGCCAATCGGGACAGGTCACCAATGAGCAGTTCTTC | CASSQSGQVTNEQFF